The T cell receptor (beta chain) under discussion was sequenced for a study of response to subunit inactivated influenza vaccine. Germline lookup yields CDR1 SQVTM and CDR2 ANQGSEA. The CDR3 totals 12 residues. The V gene lost 4 bases and the J gene lost 2 bases, with 9 bases spanning the gap. TCRdb re-called the RT-PCR reads through MiXCR, storing one row per CDR3 protein. In the table there are more than 500,000 distinct CDR3 sequences, about 11% of which are singletons. The same specimen was also included in a second study, on T cells expressing NK-cell markers. That source reports: Synthesis of TCR beta cDNA relied on 5'RACE template switching carrying UMIs. The TCR beta repertoires originated in sorted CD3+CD56+NKG2C+, CD3+CD56+NKG2C- and CD3+CD56-NKG2C+ T cells.

The sequence came from a man aged 50 to 60 who received an inactivated influenza vaccine. Sequences were derived from PBMCs from blood, sampled on the day of vaccination. V and J are TRBV29-1 and TRBJ2-7; D is possibly TRBD2 (6 bases). The CDR3 sequence: CSVGGETYEQYF. Here the CDR3 DNA reads TGCAGCGTTGGCGGGGAAACCTACGAGCAGTACTTC.